This TCR beta chain was identified in a study of blood T cell repertoires in COVID-19. Whole-study context: Sites in the United States, Italy and Spain provided acute and convalescent COVID-19 samples. PBMCs, B-cell-depleted T cells, or T cells were the source of the cDNA or gDNA that made up the material.

Under the authors' procedure: Nucleated cell counts were estimated from reference gene primer amplification. The protocol was immunoSEQ multiplex PCR, while the TCRdb copy is restricted to in-frame clones and leaves out a portion. V and J calls and clone size come straight from that table; D and trimming were deduced from the DNA. The table records about 240,000 clones, approximately 78% of them present only once. The CDR3 is 16 residues long. Trimming left V 0 bases short and J 1 base short, with 12 bases between. Germline V gene lookup returns CDR1 SQVTM and CDR2 ANQGSEA. The sequencing sample was made of peripheral blood. The chain has TRBV29-1 and TRBJ1-4; perhaps TRBD1 as D (6 bases). The receptor comes from a woman in her sixties with active or convalescent COVID-19. In DNA form, the CDR3 reads TGCAGCGTTGAAGATTATGGGGGCGAAACTAATGAAAAACTGTTTTTT. Translation: CSVEDYGGETNEKLFF.